A single sample gave rise to the 29 T cell receptor beta chains below, sequenced in a study of CD8 T cells in Susac syndrome. A quantity of about 0.5 to 1 ug RNA underwent reverse transcription using random hexamers. TCRdb reprocessed the immunoSEQ multiplex PCR reads with MiXCR, giving one entry per CDR3 protein. This table has 150,000 or so distinct CDR3 sequences, 95% to 96% appearing once. The material sequenced was CD8+ T cells from PBMCs. The source of these receptors is a human donor with multiple sclerosis.

CDR3 sequence (DNA): TGTGCCAGCAGTTTAATGAATGAGCAGTTCTTC. Translated, it gives CASSLMNEQFF. V gene TRBV12-3 or TRBV12-4 combines with J gene TRBJ2-1; D is unresolved. The CDR3 is made up of 11 amino acids. V was cut by 2 bases and J by 7 bases, with 3 bases left in between.

This sequence joins TRBV30 and TRBJ2-1; 8 nucleotides agree with TRBD2. The CDR3 extends over 16 amino acids. The junction had 11 bases not matched to a gene; V was cut back by 4 bases and J by 3 bases. CDR1 and CDR2 (germline): GTSNPN, SVGIG (reference sequence). The CDR3 sequence is CAWNIGLAAIYNEQFF. Written as DNA, the CDR3 is TGTGCCTGGAATATAGGACTAGCAGCTATCTACAATGAGCAGTTCTTC.

The chain has TRBV3-1 and TRBJ2-1; TRBD2 is a possible D gene (7 bases). The CDR3 totals 15 residues. The germline CDR1 and CDR2 sequences are LGHDT and YNNKEL (reference sequence). V lost 6 bases and J 5 bases, leaving 17 bases between the germline ends. The CDR3 reads CASSELGGPDNEQFF. The CDR3 DNA is TGTGCCAGCAGTGAGTTGGGGGGGCCGGACAATGAGCAGTTCTTC.

This clonotype was counted once. The V and J genes are TRBV12-3 or TRBV12-4 and TRBJ2-1, with TRBD2 as a possible D gene (6 bases). Trimming removed 6 bases at V and 4 bases at J, with 13 bases between. The CDR3 loop spans 14 amino acids. The CDR3 is CASSLGLLYNEQFF. CDR3 DNA: TGTGCCAGCAGCCTGGGACTTCTATACAATGAGCAGTTCTTC.

The chain links TRBV27 to TRBJ1-5, with 9 nucleotides matching TRBD1. Unmatched junction bases numbered 5, after V lost 5 bases and J lost 6 bases. CDR1 and CDR2 from the germline V gene are MNHEY and SMNVEV (reference sequence). There are 14 residues in the CDR3. The CDR3 region is CASSRTGGSQPQHF. In DNA, the CDR3 is TGTGCCAGCAGTCGAACAGGGGGCAGTCAGCCCCAGCATTTT.

The chain combines TRBV18 with TRBJ2-3, with D unclear. The CDR3 loop spans 14 amino acids. V was clipped by 3 bases and J by 2 bases, with 9 bases between them. The germline V gene has CDR1 KGHSH and CDR2 LQKENI. The CDR3 reads CASSPFQDTDTQYF. CDR3 bases: TGTGCCAGCTCACCGTTCCAGGACACAGATACGCAGTATTTT.

V gene TRBV27 combines with J gene TRBJ2-1; 8 nucleotides line up with TRBD1. Trimming cost V 2 bases and J 7 bases; bases outside gene matches: 10. CDR1 and CDR2 from the germline V gene are MNHEY and SMNVEV (reference sequence). The CDR3 length is 16 residues. The CDR3 DNA is TGTGCCAGCAGTTTAATCCTGCAGGGGGCTCGGAATGAGCAGTTCTTC. This codes for CASSLILQGARNEQFF.

This clonotype is a singleton in its sample. The rearrangement uses TRBV29-1 and TRBJ2-1, with 9 bases lining up with TRBD1. This CDR3 region has 17 residues. V shed 3 bases and J 0 bases; nucleotides not matched to a gene: 9. Germline lookup yields CDR1 SQVTM and CDR2 ANQGSEA. In DNA, the CDR3 is TGCAGCGTTGATGACTTTGGACAGGGGTACTCCTACAATGAGCAGTTCTTC. Its protein is CSVDDFGQGYSYNEQFF.

The V and J genes are TRBV20-1 and TRBJ2-7; tentative D call: TRBD1 (7 bases). V was trimmed by 5 bases and J by 3 bases, leaving 14 bases between them. Germline V gene lookup returns CDR1 DFQATT and CDR2 SNEGSKA (reference sequence). This CDR3 region has 13 residues. The CDR3 region has the DNA TGCAGTGCTGACTACAGGGGAGGCTACGAGCAGTACTTC. The encoded protein is CSADYRGGYEQYF.

The V gene is TRBV29-1, the J gene TRBJ2-7; no definite D call. V was pared by 7 bases and J by 3 bases, with 13 bases between. The germline gives CDR1 SQVTM, CDR2 ANQGSEA. CDR3 length equals 12 residues. CDR3 residues: CSGGTTNYEQYF. The CDR3 nucleotides read TGCAGCGGGGGAACCACTAACTACGAGCAGTACTTC.

This clonotype has a single count. This chain joins TRBV19 and TRBJ1-5; no reliable D call. The germline gives CDR1 LNHDA, CDR2 SQIVND (reference sequence). This CDR3 comprises 14 residues. The ends were cut back, 5 bases at V and 3 bases at J, with 11 bases in the middle. CDR3 DNA: TGTGCCAGTAGTGTTCGGGGATTCAATCAGCCCCAGCATTTT. Translating gives CASSVRGFNQPQHF.

V and J are TRBV9 and TRBJ2-3; D call uncertain. The V gene lost 3 bases and the J gene lost 2 bases, with 7 bases spanning the gap. Germline CDR1 SGDLS, CDR2 YYNGEE. The CDR3 sequence is 13 residues long. This chain's CDR3 is CASSGFDTDTQYF. The CDR3 DNA is TGTGCCAGCAGCGGTTTCGACACAGATACGCAGTATTTT. The whole variable domain, filled in from reference TRBV9 and TRBJ2-3, reads DSGVTQTPKHLITATGQRVTLRCSPRSGDLSVYWYQQSLDQGLQFLIQYYNGEERAKGNILERFSAQQFPDLHSELNLSSLELGDSALYFCASSGFDTDTQYFGPGTRLTVL.

The chain uses TRBV29-1 and TRBJ1-1; TRBD1 matches 8 bases. With V trimmed by 6 bases and J by 5 bases, 11 bases remained unmatched. This CDR3 is 14 amino acids long. CDR1 SQVTM and CDR2 ANQGSEA come from the germline V gene. CDR3 in DNA: TGCAGCGTGGGCGGACAGGGACGGAGGACTGAAGCTTTCTTT. Translating it yields CSVGGQGRRTEAFF.

V is TRBV6-5 and J is TRBJ2-2; tentatively, D is TRBD2 (7 bases). This CDR3 has 16 residues. V was pared by 2 bases and J by 0 bases, with 10 bases between. Germline loops: CDR1 MNHEY, CDR2 SVGAGI. Here the CDR3 DNA reads TGTGCCAGCAGTTACGACGGGGGGCCGAACACCGGGGAGCTGTTTTTT. Translated: CASSYDGGPNTGELFF.

The CDR3 sequence: CASSFIPSSSYNEQFF. CDR3 DNA sequence: TGTGCCAGCAGTTTTATCCCCTCAAGCTCCTACAATGAGCAGTTCTTC. The chain is built from TRBV27 and TRBJ2-1; D is undetermined. The CDR3 spans 16 residues. Trimming stripped 3 bases from V and 0 bases from J, with 12 bases between. Germline V gene sequence: CDR1 MNHEY, CDR2 SMNVEV (reference sequence).

This rearrangement joins TRBV6-4 to TRBJ2-1; possibly TRBD1 or TRBD2 for D (5 bases each). From germline, CDR1 is MRHNA and CDR2 SNTAGT. This CDR3 comprises 15 residues. Trimming shortened V by 3 bases and J by 7 bases, and 16 bases separated the two germline ends. CDR3 DNA sequence: TGTGCCAGCAGTGAGGAGGACAACCTGGGGAATGAGCAGTTCTTC. Translation gives CASSEEDNLGNEQFF.

The chain couples TRBV25-1 to TRBJ1-1; TRBD1 aligns across 7 bases. CDR1 and CDR2 (germline): MGHDK, SYGVNS. Trimming removed 1 base from V and 4 bases from J; junction bases left unmatched: 6. CDR3 size: 15 residues. The CDR3 DNA is TGTGCCAGCAGTGAATTCTTCACAGGGGCCACTGAAGCTTTCTTT. This encodes CASSEFFTGATEAFF.

The chain combines TRBV13 with TRBJ1-6; the match to TRBD1 covers 9 bases. Germline CDR1 reads PRHDT; CDR2 reads FYEKMQ (reference sequence). V lost 5 bases to trimming and J lost 11 bases; unmatched junction nucleotides: 10. The CDR3 is made up of 15 amino acids. CDR3 loop: CASSGRDRVPPPLHF. CDR3 DNA: TGTGCCAGCAGCGGCCGGGACAGGGTGCCTCCACCCCTCCACTTT. Supplemented by reference TRBV13 and TRBJ1-6, the full variable domain reads AAGVIQSPRHLIKEKRETATLKCYPIPRHDTVYWYQQGPGQDPQFLISFYEKMQSDKGSIPDRFSAQQFSDYHSELNMSSLELGDSALYFCASSGRDRVPPPLHFGNGTRLTVT.

The J gene is TRBJ2-1, the V gene TRBV5-6; D unresolved. V was cut by 0 bases and J by 8 bases, with 6 bases left in between. Germline-derived CDR1 and CDR2 are SGHDT and YYEEEE. This CDR3 has 12 residues. CDR3 region: CASSLVGDEQFF. The CDR3, as DNA: TGTGCCAGCAGCTTGGTAGGAGATGAGCAGTTCTTC.

J is TRBJ2-1 and V is TRBV27; 12 bases fit TRBD2. Germline CDR1 reads MNHEY; CDR2 reads SMNVEV (reference sequence). This CDR3 region has 13 residues. The J segment lost 6 bases and the V segment lost 7 bases, leaving 1 base of the junction unmatched. The CDR3 sequence: CASTSGGGNEQFF. CDR3 DNA sequence: TGTGCCAGCACTAGCGGGGGGGGCAATGAGCAGTTCTTC.

The chain employs TRBV3-1 and TRBJ1-4, with 9 positions matching TRBD1. With V trimmed by 5 bases and J by 6 bases, 10 bases remained unmatched. The germline V gene has CDR1 LGHDT and CDR2 YNNKEL (reference sequence). This CDR3 contains 16 residues. The CDR3 here is CASSLGGQGRDEKLFF. CDR3 sequence (DNA): TGTGCCAGCAGCTTGGGGGGACAGGGTAGAGATGAAAAACTGTTTTTT.

J is TRBJ2-5 and V is TRBV2; D is unresolved. Germline CDR1 is SNHLY and CDR2 is FYNNEI. V shed 3 bases and J shed 3 bases, with 5 bases lying between them. The CDR3 is 12 residues long. The CDR3: CASSDEEETQYF. The DNA of the CDR3 is TGTGCCAGCAGTGATGAAGAAGAGACCCAGTACTTC. Complete variable domain (other parts from reference TRBV2 and TRBJ2-5): EPEVTQTPSHQVTQMGQEVILRCVPISNHLYFYWYRQILGQKVEFLVSFYNNEISEKSEIFDDQFSVERPDGSNFTLKIRSTKLEDSAMYFCASSDEEETQYFGPGTRLLVL.

This sequence joins TRBV20-1 and TRBJ2-1, with D hard to call. The V end lost 0 bases, the J end lost 5 bases, and 11 bases lay between the germline ends. Germline CDR1 reads DFQATT; CDR2 reads SNEGSKA (reference sequence). This CDR3 has 14 residues. The CDR3 sequence is CSARDLATHNEQFF. The CDR3 nucleotides are TGCAGTGCTAGAGATCTGGCTACCCACAATGAGCAGTTCTTC.

The chain has TRBV27 and TRBJ2-7; a possible D gene is TRBD1 (6 bases). The V gene's germline CDR1 is MNHEY and CDR2 SMNVEV (reference sequence). The CDR3 consists of 13 residues. V lost 6 bases, J lost 0 bases, and 9 bases lay in between. The CDR3, as DNA: TGTGCCAGCAGCACAGGGCCCTCCTACGAGCAGTACTTC. This encodes CASSTGPSYEQYF.

This chain joins TRBV27 and TRBJ1-4, with 9 bases lining up with TRBD1. The CDR3 has 14 residues. Germline V gene lookup returns CDR1 MNHEY and CDR2 SMNVEV (reference sequence). The ends lost 5 bases at V and 10 bases at J; junction bases unmatched: 8. CDR3 loop: CASSPGQGIGKLFF. The CDR3 nucleotides read TGTGCCAGCAGTCCGGGACAGGGTATCGGAAAACTGTTTTTT. Full variable domain (rest looked up from reference TRBV27 and TRBJ1-4): EAQVTQNPRYLITVTGKKLTVTCSQNMNHEYMSWYRQDPGLGLRQIYYSMNVEVTDKGDVPEGYKVSRKEKRNFPLILESPSPNQTSLYFCASSPGQGIGKLFFGSGTQLSVL.

The V gene is TRBV3-1, the J gene TRBJ2-3, with D hard to call. The CDR3 has 15 residues. CDR1 LGHDT and CDR2 YNNKEL come from the germline V gene (reference sequence). V was shortened by 3 bases and J by 1 base, with 11 bases between the two germline ends. The DNA of the CDR3 is TGTGCCAGCAGCCATGTGGCTGGCGGCACAGATACGCAGTATTTT. Its protein product is CASSHVAGGTDTQYF.

The chain is built from TRBV5-5 and TRBJ2-7, with 9 bases lining up with TRBD1. Germline CDR1 reads SGHKS; CDR2 reads YYEKEE (reference sequence). Losses at the gene ends were 0 bases for V and 3 bases for J; bases not matched to a gene: 7. This CDR3 has 16 amino acids. The CDR3 coding sequence is TGTGCCAGCAGCTTGGAGATAGGGACAGGGAACTACGAGCAGTACGTC. This codes for CASSLEIGTGNYEQYV.

The genes are TRBV29-1 and TRBJ2-1, with 8 bases matching TRBD2. This CDR3 is 14 amino acids long. The V gene's germline CDR1 is SQVTM and CDR2 ANQGSEA. Losses at the gene ends were 7 bases for V and 7 bases for J; bases not matched to a gene: 12. The CDR3 protein is CSAVSGGPGNEQFF. In nucleotides, the CDR3 is TGCAGCGCAGTTTCGGGGGGGCCGGGGAATGAGCAGTTCTTC.

This chain connects TRBV6-2 or TRBV6-3 to TRBJ2-2; 9 bases line up with TRBD1. The CDR3 loop spans 15 amino acids. The germline V gene encodes CDR1 MNHEY and CDR2 SVGEGT. Trimming cost V 6 bases and J 1 base; bases outside gene matches: 3. The CDR3 DNA follows: TGTGCCAGCAGATGGACAGGGGTGAACACCGGGGAGCTGTTTTTT. This gives the protein CASRWTGVNTGELFF.